The next 9 T cell receptor beta chains were all read from a single sample in a study of blood T cell repertoires in COVID-19 (dated by TCRdb to 2018 to 2020). The receptor library was made with the immunoSEQ multiplex PCR assay. The source is immuneACCESS, and TCRdb retained only in-frame sequences with V and J called. Part of the clones is not carried over; for the studies checked, unresolved V genes explain less than half of this, and the remainder is unexplained. Here the sample has more than 350,000 clones; about 89% occur a single time. The ten largest clonotypes hold 8% to 13% of the sample. The specimen sequenced was peripheral blood. These receptors came from a woman aged 25 to 39 with COVID-19, enrolled during active disease.

The V call is TRBV11-2, the J call TRBJ1-1; D unresolved. V was cut by 4 bases and J by 5 bases, with 8 bases left in between. The CDR3 runs to 12 residues. Germline assignment: CDR1 SGHAT and CDR2 FQNNGV. Here the CDR3 DNA reads TGTGCCAGCAGCTCCCGGAGTACTGAAGCTTTCTTT. It is translated as CASSSRSTEAFF.

This clone was seen more than once but under ten times. The CDR3, as DNA: TGTGCCAGCAGTGGGGGGGAGAATCAGCCCCAGCATTTT. Its translation is CASSGGENQPQHF. The chain uses TRBV6-4 and TRBJ1-5, with TRBD1 as a possible D gene (5 bases). CDR1 and CDR2 (germline): MRHNA, SNTAGT. Deletions cut 4 bases from V and 4 bases from J, with 8 bases between. CDR3 length: 13 residues.

This chain uses TRBV5-1 with TRBJ1-1; the match to TRBD1 covers 7 bases. Germline CDR1 SGHRS, CDR2 YFSETQ. The CDR3 loop spans 14 amino acids. After removal of 4 bases from V and 4 bases from J, the junction contained 7 bases not matched to a gene. Here the CDR3 reads CASSVLGGGTEAFF. CDR3 bases: TGCGCCAGCAGCGTACTAGGGGGCGGCACTGAAGCTTTCTTT.

A word on this clone: The sample contains more than one DNA sequence encoding this CDR3. This chain connects TRBV5-1 to TRBJ2-1; 9 bases align to TRBD2. CDR3 length equals 15 residues. The V gene's germline CDR1 is SGHRS and CDR2 YFSETQ. The V gene end was trimmed by 0 bases and the J gene end by 4 bases; junction bases not matched to a gene: 2. CDR3 in amino acids: CASSLGLAVYNEQFF. For the CDR3, the DNA is TGCGCCAGCAGCTTGGGACTAGCGGTGTACAATGAGCAGTTCTTC.

The chain carries TRBV6-2 or TRBV6-3 and TRBJ2-1; D ambiguous. This CDR3 is built from 12 residues. The V end lost 4 bases, the J end lost 9 bases, and 10 bases lay between the germline ends. Per germline, CDR1 MNHEY and CDR2 SVGEGT. The CDR3 reads CASSLAAFEQFF. As DNA, the CDR3 is TGTGCCAGCAGTTTAGCAGCTTTTGAGCAGTTCTTC.

The genes are TRBV27 and TRBJ2-3; 8 bases match TRBD1. CDR3 length: 17 residues. V shed 0 bases and J 11 bases; nucleotides not matched to a gene: 16. Per the germline V gene, CDR1 is MNHEY and CDR2 is SMNVEV (reference sequence). CDR3 DNA sequence: TGTGCCAGCAGTTTATCTCCCGGGACAGGCCAACTAAATCAGCAGTATTTT. Amino acid sequence: CASSLSPGTGQLNQQYF.

J is TRBJ2-1 and V is TRBV28; 9 bases line up with TRBD2. V shed 2 bases and J 7 bases; nucleotides not matched to a gene: 6. The V gene's germline CDR1 is MDHEN and CDR2 SYDVKM. The CDR3 consists of 15 residues. Here the CDR3 reads CASSLSAGGANEQFF. CDR3 DNA sequence: TGTGCCAGCAGTTTAAGTGCGGGAGGGGCGAATGAGCAGTTCTTC.

This clone was seen once. The chain joins TRBV6-4 to TRBJ2-1, with TRBD2 matching 8 bases. The V and J ends lost 2 bases and 0 bases, in that order; junction bases with no gene match: 3. CDR1 and CDR2 from the germline V gene are MRHNA and SNTAGT. This CDR3 has 16 amino acids. CDR3 residues: CASSDTSGSSYNEQFF. In DNA, the CDR3 is TGTGCCAGCAGTGACACCAGCGGGAGCTCCTACAATGAGCAGTTCTTC.

The chain links TRBV9 to TRBJ1-4; tentatively, D is TRBD1 (6 bases). V lost 3 bases and J 8 bases, leaving 14 bases between the germline ends. This CDR3 is 14 amino acids long. Germline V gene data show CDR1 as SGDLS and CDR2 as YYNGEE. The CDR3 DNA reads TGTGCCAGCAGCGATCCTCGAGGGGGAGAAAAACTGTTTTTT. As protein: CASSDPRGGEKLFF. Full variable domain (rest looked up from reference TRBV9 and TRBJ1-4): DSGVTQTPKHLITATGQRVTLRCSPRSGDLSVYWYQQSLDQGLQFLIQYYNGEERAKGNILERFSAQQFPDLHSELNLSSLELGDSALYFCASSDPRGGEKLFFGSGTQLSVL.